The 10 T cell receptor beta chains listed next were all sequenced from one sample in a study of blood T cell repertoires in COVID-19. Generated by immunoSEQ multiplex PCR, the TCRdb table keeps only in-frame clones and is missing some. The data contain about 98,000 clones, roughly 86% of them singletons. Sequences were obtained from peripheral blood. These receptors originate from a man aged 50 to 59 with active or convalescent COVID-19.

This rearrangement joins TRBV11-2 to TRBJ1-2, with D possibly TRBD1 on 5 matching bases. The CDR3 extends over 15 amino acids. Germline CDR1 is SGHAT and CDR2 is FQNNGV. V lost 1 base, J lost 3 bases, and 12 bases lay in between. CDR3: CASSLAPAGYYGYTF. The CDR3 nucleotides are TGTGCCAGCAGCTTAGCCCCCGCAGGGTACTATGGCTACACCTTC.

In DNA, the CDR3 is TGTGCCAGCAGTCCGGGAGGTGAGCAGTACTTC. This gives the protein CASSPGGEQYF. This chain joins TRBV6-5 and TRBJ2-7; TRBD2 aligns across 7 bases. CDR1 and CDR2 from the germline V gene are MNHEY and SVGAGI. The J segment lost 7 bases and the V segment lost 5 bases, leaving 2 bases of the junction unmatched. CDR3 length: 11 residues.

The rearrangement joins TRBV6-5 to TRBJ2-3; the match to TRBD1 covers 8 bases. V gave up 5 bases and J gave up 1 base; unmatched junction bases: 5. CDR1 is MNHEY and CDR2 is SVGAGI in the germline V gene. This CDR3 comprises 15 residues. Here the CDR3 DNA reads TGTGCCAGCAGTCCCCAGGGGGCCGGCACAGATACGCAGTATTTT. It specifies CASSPQGAGTDTQYF.

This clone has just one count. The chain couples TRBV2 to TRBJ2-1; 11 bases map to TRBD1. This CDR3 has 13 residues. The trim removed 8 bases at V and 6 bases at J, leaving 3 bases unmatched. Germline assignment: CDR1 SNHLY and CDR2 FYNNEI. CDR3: CASVGTGGNEQFF. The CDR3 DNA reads TGTGCCAGCGTGGGGACAGGGGGCAATGAGCAGTTCTTC. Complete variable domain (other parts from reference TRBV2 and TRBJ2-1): EPEVTQTPSHQVTQMGQEVILRCVPISNHLYFYWYRQILGQKVEFLVSFYNNEISEKSEIFDDQFSVERPDGSNFTLKIRSTKLEDSAMYFCASVGTGGNEQFFGPGTRLTVL.

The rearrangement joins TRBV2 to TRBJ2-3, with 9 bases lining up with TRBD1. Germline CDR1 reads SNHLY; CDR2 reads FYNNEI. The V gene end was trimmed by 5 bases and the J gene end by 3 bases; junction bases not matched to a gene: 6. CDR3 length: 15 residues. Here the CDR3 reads CASSLGQGRTDTQYF. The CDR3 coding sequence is TGTGCCAGCAGTCTAGGACAGGGGCGAACAGATACGCAGTATTTT.

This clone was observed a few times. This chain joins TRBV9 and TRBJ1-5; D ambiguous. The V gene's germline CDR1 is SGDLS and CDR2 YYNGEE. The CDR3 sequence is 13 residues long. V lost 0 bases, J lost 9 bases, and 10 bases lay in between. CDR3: CASSVETAGPQHF. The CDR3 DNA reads TGTGCCAGCAGCGTAGAAACCGCAGGGCCCCAGCATTTT.

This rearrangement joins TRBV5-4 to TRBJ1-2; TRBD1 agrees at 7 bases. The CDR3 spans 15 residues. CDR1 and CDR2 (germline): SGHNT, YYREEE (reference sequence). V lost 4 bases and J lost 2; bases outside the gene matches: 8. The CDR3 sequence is CASSLAATGNYGYTF. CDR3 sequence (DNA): TGTGCCAGCAGCCTGGCCGCGACAGGGAACTATGGCTACACCTTC.

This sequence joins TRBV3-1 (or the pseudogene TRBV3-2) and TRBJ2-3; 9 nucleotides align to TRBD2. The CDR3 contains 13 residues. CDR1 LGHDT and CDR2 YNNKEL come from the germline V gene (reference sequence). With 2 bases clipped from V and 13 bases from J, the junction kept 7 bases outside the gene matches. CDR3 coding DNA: TGTGCCAGCAGCCAACGACGGACTAGCGAGGAGTATTTT. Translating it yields CASSQRRTSEEYF.

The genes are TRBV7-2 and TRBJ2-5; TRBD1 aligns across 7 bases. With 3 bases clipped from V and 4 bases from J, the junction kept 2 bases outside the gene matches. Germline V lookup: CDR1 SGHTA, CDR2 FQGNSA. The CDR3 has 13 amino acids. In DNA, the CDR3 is TGTGCCAGCAGCTTTACAGGGGCAGAGACCCAGTACTTC. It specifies CASSFTGAETQYF.

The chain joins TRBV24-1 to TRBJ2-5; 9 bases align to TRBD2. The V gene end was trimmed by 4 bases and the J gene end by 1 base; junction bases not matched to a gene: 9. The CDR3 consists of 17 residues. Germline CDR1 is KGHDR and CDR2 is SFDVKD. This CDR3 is CATSDPGAGGSQETQYF. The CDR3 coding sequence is TGTGCCACCAGTGACCCTGGAGCGGGGGGATCCCAAGAGACCCAGTACTTC.